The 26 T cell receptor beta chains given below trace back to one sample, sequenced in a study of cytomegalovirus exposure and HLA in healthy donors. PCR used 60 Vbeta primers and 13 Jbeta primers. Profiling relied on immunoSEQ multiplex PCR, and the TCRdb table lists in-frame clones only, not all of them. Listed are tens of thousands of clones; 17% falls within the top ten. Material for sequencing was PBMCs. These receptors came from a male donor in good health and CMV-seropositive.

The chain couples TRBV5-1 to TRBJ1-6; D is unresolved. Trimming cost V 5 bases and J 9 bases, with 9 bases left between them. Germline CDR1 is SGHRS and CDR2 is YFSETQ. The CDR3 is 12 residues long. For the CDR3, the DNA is TGCGCCAGCAGAGTACTAGGTTCACCCCTCCACTTT. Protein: CASRVLGSPLHF.

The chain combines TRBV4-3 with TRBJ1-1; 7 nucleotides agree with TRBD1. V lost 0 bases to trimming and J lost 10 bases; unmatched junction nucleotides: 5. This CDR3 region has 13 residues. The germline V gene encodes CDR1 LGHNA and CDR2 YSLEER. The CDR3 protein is CASSQDLTGAAFF. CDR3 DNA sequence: TGCGCCAGCAGCCAAGATTTAACAGGGGCAGCTTTCTTT.

For the CDR3, the DNA is TGTGCCAGCAGCTTGACAGGGTTAAGGGACACCATATATTTT. It encodes CASSLTGLRDTIYF. V and J are TRBV7-9 and TRBJ1-3; 7 nucleotides line up with TRBD1. Losses at the gene ends were 3 bases for V and 8 bases for J; bases not matched to a gene: 7. This CDR3 contains 14 residues. From germline, CDR1 is SEHNR and CDR2 FQNEAQ (reference sequence).

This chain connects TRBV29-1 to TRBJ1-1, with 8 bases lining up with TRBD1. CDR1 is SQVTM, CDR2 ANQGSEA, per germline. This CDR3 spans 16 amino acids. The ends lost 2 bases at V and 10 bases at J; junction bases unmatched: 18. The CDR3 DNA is TGCAGCGTTGAATCAGGATCGTCAGGGGGCGCCTTCCCAGCTTTCTTT. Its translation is CSVESGSSGGAFPAFF.

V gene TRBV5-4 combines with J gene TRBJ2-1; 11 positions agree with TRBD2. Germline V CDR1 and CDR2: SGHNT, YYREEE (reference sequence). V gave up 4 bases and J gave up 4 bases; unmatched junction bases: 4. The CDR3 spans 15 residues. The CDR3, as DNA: TGTGCCAGCAGCATGGGACTAGCGGATTACAATGAGCAGTTCTTC. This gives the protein CASSMGLADYNEQFF. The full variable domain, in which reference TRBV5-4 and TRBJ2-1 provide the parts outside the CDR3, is ETGVTQSPTHLIKTRGQQVTLRCSSQSGHNTVSWYQQALGQGPQFIFQYYREEENGRGNFPPRFSGLQFPNYSSELNVNALELDDSALYLCASSMGLADYNEQFFGPGTRLTVL.

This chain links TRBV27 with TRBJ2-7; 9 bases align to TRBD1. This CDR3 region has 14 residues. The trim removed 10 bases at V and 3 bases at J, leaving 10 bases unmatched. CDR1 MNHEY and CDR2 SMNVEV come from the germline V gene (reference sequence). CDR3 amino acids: CATASGDRVYEQYF. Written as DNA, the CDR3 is TGTGCCACGGCCTCCGGGGACAGGGTCTACGAGCAGTACTTC.

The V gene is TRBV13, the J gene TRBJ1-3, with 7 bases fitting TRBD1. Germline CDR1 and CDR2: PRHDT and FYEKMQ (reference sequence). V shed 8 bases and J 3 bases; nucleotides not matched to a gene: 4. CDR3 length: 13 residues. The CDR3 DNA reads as TGTGCCAGCGAAAGGGGGCTTGGAAACACCATATATTTT. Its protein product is CASERGLGNTIYF.

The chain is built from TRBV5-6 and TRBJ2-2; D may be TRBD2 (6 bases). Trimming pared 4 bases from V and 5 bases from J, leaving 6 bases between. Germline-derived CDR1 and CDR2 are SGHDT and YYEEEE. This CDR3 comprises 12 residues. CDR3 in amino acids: CASSGGTGELFF. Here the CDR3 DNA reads TGTGCCAGCAGCGGGGGGACCGGGGAGCTGTTTTTT.

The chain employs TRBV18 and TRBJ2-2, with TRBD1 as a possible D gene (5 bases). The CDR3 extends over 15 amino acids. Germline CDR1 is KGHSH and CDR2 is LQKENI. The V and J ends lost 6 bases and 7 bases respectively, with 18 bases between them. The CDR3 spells CASSLTRTYNGELFF. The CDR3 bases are TGTGCCAGCTCTCTAACCCGGACATACAACGGGGAGCTGTTTTTT. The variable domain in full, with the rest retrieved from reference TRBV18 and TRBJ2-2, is NAGVMQNPRHLVRRRGQEARLRCSPMKGHSHVYWYRQLPEEGLKFMVYLQKENIIDESGMPKERFSAEFPKEGPSILRIQQVVRGDSAAYFCASSLTRTYNGELFFGEGSRLTVL.

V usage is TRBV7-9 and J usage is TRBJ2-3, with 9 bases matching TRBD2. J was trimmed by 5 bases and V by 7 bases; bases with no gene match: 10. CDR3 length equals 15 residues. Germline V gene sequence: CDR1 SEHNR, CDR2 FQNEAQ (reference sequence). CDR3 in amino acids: CASTEAGGPGDTQYF. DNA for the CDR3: TGTGCCAGCACCGAGGCGGGGGGGCCTGGAGATACGCAGTATTTT.

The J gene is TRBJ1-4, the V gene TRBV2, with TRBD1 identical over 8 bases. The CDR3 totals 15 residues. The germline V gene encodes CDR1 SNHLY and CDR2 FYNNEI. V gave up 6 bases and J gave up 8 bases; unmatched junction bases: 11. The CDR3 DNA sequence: TGTGCCAGCAGACGGACAGGGAATGTTCGAGAAAAACTGTTTTTT. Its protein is CASRRTGNVREKLFF.

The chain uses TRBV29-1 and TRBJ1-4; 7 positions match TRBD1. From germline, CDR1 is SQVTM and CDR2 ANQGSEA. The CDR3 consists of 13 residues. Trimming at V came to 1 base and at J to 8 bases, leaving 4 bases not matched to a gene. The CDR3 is CSVEGQGGEKLFF. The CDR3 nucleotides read TGCAGCGTTGAAGGACAGGGAGGCGAAAAACTGTTTTTT.

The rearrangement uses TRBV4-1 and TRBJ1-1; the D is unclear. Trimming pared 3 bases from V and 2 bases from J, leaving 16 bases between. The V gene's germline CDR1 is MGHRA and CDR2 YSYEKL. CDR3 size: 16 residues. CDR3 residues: CASSQPSVGFNTEAFF. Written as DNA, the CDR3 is TGCGCCAGCAGCCAGCCTAGTGTAGGCTTCAACACTGAAGCTTTCTTT.

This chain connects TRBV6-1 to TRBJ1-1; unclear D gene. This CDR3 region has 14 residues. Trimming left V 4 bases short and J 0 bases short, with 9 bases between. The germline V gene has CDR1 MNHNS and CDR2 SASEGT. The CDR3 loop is CASSAGDMNTEAFF. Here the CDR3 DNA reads TGTGCCAGCAGTGCAGGTGACATGAACACTGAAGCTTTCTTT.

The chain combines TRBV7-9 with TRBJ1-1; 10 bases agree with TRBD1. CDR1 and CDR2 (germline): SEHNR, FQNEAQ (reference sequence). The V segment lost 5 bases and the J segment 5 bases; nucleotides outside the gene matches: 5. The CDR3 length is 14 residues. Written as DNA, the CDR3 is TGTGCCAGCAGCCCGACAGGGGGCAGGACTGAAGCTTTCTTT. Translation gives CASSPTGGRTEAFF.

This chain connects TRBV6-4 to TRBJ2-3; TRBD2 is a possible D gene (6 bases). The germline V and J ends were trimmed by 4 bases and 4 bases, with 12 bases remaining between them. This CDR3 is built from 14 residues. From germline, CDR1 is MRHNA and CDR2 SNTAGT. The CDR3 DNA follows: TGTGCCAGCAGTGCGGGAGAGCCCTCAGATACGCAGTATTTT. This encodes CASSAGEPSDTQYF.

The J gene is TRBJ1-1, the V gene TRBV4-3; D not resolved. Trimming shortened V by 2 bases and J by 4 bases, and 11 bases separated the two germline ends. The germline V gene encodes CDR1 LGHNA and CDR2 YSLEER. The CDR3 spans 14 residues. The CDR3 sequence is CASSQMRVSTEAFF. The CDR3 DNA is TGCGCCAGCAGCCAAATGCGGGTGAGCACTGAAGCTTTCTTT.

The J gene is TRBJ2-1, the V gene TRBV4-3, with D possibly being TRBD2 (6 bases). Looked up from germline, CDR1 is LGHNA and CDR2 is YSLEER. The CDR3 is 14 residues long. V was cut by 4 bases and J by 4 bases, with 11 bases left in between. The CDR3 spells CASSLVGGYNEQFF. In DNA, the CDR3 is TGCGCCAGCAGCCTTGTCGGAGGGTACAATGAGCAGTTCTTC.

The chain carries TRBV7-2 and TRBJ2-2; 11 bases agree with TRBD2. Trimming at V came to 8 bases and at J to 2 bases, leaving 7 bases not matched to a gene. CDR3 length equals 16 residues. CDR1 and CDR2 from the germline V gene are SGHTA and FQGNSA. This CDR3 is CASGVAGGHNTGELFF. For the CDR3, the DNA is TGTGCCAGCGGGGTAGCGGGGGGGCACAACACCGGGGAGCTGTTTTTT.

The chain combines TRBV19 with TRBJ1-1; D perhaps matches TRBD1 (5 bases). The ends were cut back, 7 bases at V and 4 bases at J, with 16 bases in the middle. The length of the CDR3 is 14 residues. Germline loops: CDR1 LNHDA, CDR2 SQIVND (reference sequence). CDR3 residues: CASTRGWEGTEAFF. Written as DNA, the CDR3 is TGTGCCAGTACAAGGGGTTGGGAGGGCACTGAAGCTTTCTTT.

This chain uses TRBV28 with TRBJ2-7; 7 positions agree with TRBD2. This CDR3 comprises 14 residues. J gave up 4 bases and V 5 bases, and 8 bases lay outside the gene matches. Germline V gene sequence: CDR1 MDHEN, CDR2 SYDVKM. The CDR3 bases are TGTGCCAGCAGTCCTACGGGAGGATGGTACGAGCAGTACTTC. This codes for CASSPTGGWYEQYF.

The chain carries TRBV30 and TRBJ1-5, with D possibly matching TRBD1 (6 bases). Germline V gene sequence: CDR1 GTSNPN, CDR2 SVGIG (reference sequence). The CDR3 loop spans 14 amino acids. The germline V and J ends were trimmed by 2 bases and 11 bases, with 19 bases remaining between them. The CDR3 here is CAWSKDSTTSSQHF. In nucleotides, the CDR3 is TGTGCCTGGAGTAAGGACAGCACAACATCGTCCCAGCATTTT.

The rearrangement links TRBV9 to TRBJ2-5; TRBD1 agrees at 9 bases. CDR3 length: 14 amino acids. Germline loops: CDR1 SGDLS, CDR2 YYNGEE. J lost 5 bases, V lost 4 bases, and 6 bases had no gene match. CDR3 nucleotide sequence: TGTGCCAGCAGCTCTGGGACAGGGTTGGAGACCCAGTACTTC. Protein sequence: CASSSGTGLETQYF.

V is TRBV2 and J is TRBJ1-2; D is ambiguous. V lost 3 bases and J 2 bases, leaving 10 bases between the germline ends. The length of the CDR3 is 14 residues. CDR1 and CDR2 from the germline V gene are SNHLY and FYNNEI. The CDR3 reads CASSDQTSNYGYTF. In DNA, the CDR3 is TGTGCCAGCAGTGACCAGACATCCAACTATGGCTACACCTTC.

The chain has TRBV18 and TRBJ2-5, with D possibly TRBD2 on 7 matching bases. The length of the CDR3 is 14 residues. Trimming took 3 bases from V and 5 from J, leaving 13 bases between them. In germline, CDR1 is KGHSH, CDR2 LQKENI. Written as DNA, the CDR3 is TGTGCCAGCTCACCGGCGGGGGCAAGGGAGACCCAGTACTTC. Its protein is CASSPAGARETQYF. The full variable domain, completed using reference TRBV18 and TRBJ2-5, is NAGVMQNPRHLVRRRGQEARLRCSPMKGHSHVYWYRQLPEEGLKFMVYLQKENIIDESGMPKERFSAEFPKEGPSILRIQQVVRGDSAAYFCASSPAGARETQYFGPGTRLLVL.

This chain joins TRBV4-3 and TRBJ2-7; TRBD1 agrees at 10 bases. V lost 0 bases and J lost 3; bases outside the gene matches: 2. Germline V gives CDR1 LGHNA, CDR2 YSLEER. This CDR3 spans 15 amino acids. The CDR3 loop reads CASSQDRDRGYEQYF. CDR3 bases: TGCGCCAGCAGCCAAGACCGGGACAGGGGCTACGAGCAGTACTTC.